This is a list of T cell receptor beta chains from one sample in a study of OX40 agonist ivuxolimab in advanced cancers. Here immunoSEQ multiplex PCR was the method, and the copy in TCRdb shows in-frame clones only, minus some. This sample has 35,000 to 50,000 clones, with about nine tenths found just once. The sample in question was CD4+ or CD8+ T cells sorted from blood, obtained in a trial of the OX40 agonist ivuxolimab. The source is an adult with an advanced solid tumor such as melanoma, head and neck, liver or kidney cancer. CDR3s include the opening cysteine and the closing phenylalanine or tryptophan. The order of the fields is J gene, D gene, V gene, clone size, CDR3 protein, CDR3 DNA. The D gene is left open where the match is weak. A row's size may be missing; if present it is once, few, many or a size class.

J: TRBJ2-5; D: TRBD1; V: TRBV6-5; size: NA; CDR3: CASSYLGQDGETQYF; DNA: TGTGCCAGCAGTTACTTAGGACAGGACGGGGAGACCCAGTACTTC
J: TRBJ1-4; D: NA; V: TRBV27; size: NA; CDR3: CASSFVATNEKLFF; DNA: TGTGCCAGCAGCTTCGTTGCAACTAATGAAAAACTGTTTTTT
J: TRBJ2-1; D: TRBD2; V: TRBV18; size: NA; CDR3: CASSPTSASASDEQFF; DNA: TGTGCCAGCTCGCCGACTAGCGCCTCGGCATCCGATGAGCAGTTCTTC
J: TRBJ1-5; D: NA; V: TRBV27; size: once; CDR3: CASSLRGRDQPQHF; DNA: TGTGCCAGCAGTTTAAGGGGGAGGGACCAGCCCCAGCATTTT
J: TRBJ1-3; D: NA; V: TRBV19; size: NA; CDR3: CASIRGGSGNTIYF; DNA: TGTGCCAGTATCCGAGGGGGATCTGGAAACACCATATATTTT
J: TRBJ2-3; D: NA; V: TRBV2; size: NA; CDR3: CASLDGFSTDTQYF; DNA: TGTGCCAGCTTGGACGGATTTAGCACAGATACGCAGTATTTT
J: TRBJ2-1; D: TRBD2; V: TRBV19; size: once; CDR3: CASSMSRLAGGVYNEQFF; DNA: TGTGCCAGTAGTATGTCCCGACTAGCGGGAGGAGTTTACAATGAGCAGTTCTTC
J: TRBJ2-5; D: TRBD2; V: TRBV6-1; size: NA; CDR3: CASSEVAGTPGETQYF; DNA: TGTGCCAGCAGTGAAGTAGCGGGTACTCCCGGGGAGACCCAGTACTTC
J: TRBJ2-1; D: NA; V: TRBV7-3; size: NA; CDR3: CASSLTRNNEQFF; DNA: TGTGCCAGCAGCTTAACTCGGAACAATGAGCAGTTCTTC
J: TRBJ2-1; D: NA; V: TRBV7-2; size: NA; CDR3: CASSLARDNEQFF; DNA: TGTGCCAGCAGCTTAGCGCGGGACAATGAGCAGTTCTTC
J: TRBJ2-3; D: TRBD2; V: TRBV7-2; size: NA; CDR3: CASSLAVASGVDTQYF; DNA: TGTGCCAGCAGCTTAGCGGTGGCTAGCGGGGTAGATACGCAGTATTTT
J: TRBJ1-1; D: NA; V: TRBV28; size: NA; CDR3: CASRPNRKTEAFF; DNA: TGTGCCAGCAGGCCTAACAGGAAAACTGAAGCTTTCTTT
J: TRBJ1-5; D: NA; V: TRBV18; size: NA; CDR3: CASSSLRDSNQPQHF; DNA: TGTGCCAGCTCTTCCCTCCGGGACAGCAATCAGCCCCAGCATTTT
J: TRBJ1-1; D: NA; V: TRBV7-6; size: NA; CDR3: CASSLGATTEAFF; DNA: TGTGCCAGCAGCTTAGGGGCGACCACTGAAGCTTTCTTT
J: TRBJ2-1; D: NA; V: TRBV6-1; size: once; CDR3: CASSIGEMNEQFF; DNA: TGTGCCAGCAGTATAGGTGAGATGAATGAGCAGTTCTTC
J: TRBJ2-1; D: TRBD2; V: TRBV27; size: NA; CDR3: CASSTSRNEQFF; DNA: TGTGCCAGCTCGACTAGCCGCAATGAGCAGTTCTTC
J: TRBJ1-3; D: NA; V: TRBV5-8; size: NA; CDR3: CASSTERGFGNTIYF; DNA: TGTGCCAGCAGCACGGAAAGGGGTTTTGGAAACACCATATATTTT
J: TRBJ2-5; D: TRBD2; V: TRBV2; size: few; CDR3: CASSLAGGRETQYF; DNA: TGTGCCAGCTCCTTAGCGGGAGGGCGGGAGACCCAGTACTTC
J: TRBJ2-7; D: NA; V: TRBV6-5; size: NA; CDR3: CASRRPGLPYEQYF; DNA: TGTGCCAGCAGACGGCCGGGACTCCCCTACGAGCAGTACTTC
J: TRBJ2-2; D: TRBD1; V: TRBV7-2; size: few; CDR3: CASSLGAGQGVIGELFF; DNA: TGTGCCAGCAGCTTAGGGGCCGGACAGGGGGTAATCGGGGAGCTGTTTTTT
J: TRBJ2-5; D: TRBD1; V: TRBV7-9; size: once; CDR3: CASSFQQGAGTQYF; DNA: TGTGCCAGCAGCTTTCAACAGGGGGCGGGGACCCAGTACTTC
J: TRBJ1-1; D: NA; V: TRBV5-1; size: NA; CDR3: CASSPGTLNTEAFF; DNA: TGCGCCAGCAGCCCAGGGACCCTGAACACTGAAGCTTTCTTT
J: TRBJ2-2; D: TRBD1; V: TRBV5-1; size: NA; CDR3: CASSLEGTATTGELFF; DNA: TGCGCCAGCAGCTTAGAAGGGACAGCTACAACCGGGGAGCTGTTTTTT
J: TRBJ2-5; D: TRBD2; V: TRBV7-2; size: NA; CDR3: CASSLGTSGIQETQYF; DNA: TGTGCCAGCAGCTTGGGGACTAGCGGGATACAAGAGACCCAGTACTTC
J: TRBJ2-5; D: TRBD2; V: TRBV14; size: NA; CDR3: CASSQAGGPRTQYF; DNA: TGTGCCAGCAGCCAAGCGGGAGGGCCTCGGACCCAGTACTTC
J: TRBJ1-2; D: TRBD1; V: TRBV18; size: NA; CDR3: CASAGQDNYGYTF; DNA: TGTGCCAGCGCGGGACAGGATAACTATGGCTACACCTTC
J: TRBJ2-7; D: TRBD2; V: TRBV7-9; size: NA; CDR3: CASSLGGLARDEQYF; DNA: TGTGCCAGCAGCTTAGGGGGACTAGCTAGGGACGAGCAGTACTTC
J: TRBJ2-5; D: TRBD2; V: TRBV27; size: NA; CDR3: CASSQLSSGRGKTQYF; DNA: TGTGCCAGCAGTCAACTATCTAGCGGGAGGGGAAAGACCCAGTACTTC
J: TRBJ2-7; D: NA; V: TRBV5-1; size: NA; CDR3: CASSLVGAGPVYEQYF; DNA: TGCGCCAGCAGCTTGGTTGGAGCGGGCCCCGTCTACGAGCAGTACTTC
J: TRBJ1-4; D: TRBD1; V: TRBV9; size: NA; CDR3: CASSSLGQGEKLFF; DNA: TGTGCCAGCAGCTCCCTCGGACAGGGAGAAAAACTGTTTTTT
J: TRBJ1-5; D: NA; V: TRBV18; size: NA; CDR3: CASSPFRNQPQHF; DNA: TGTGCCAGCTCACCATTCAGAAATCAGCCCCAGCATTTT
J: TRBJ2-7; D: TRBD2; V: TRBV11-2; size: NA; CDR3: CASSLKAGGGLRGEQYF; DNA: TGTGCCAGCAGCCTAAAAGCTGGGGGAGGGCTACGGGGGGAGCAGTACTTC
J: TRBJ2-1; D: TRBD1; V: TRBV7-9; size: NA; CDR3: CASSESDRKFF; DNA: TGTGCCAGCAGCGAATCGGACAGGAAGTTCTTC
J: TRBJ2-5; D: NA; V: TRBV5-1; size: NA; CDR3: CASSLVHSPTETQYF; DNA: TGCGCCAGCAGCTTGGTGCACAGCCCCACGGAGACCCAGTACTTC
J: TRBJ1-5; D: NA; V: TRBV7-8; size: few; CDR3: CASSAQAQPQHF; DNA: TGTGCCAGCAGCGCACAAGCCCAGCCCCAGCATTTT
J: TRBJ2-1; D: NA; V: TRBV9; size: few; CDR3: CASSVVGFGANEQFF; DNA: TGTGCCAGCAGCGTAGTGGGATTTGGGGCCAATGAGCAGTTCTTC
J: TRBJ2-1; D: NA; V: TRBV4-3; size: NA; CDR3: CASSQDLTVGISYNEQFF; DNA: TGCGCCAGCAGCCAAGATTTGACAGTAGGGATATCCTACAATGAGCAGTTCTTC
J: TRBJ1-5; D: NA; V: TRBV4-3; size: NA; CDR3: CASSQERGTGQPQHF; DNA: TGCGCCAGCAGCCAAGAGCGGGGAACGGGTCAGCCCCAGCATTTT
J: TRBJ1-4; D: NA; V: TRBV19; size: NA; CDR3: CASAWGLGEKLFF; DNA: TGTGCCAGTGCCTGGGGTCTCGGTGAAAAACTGTTTTTT
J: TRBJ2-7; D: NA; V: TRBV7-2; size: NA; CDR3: CASSLGGGFSYEQYF; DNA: TGTGCCAGCAGCTTAGGGGGAGGATTCTCCTACGAGCAGTACTTC
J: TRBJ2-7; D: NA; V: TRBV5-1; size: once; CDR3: CASSRDNYEQYF; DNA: TGCGCCAGCAGCAGAGACAACTACGAGCAGTACTTC
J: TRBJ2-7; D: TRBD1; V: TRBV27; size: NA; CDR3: CAIPPGTDHYEQYF; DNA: TGTGCCATCCCCCCCGGGACAGACCACTACGAGCAGTACTTC